The T cell receptor beta chain described here comes from a study of cytomegalovirus exposure and HLA in healthy donors. Study information: Ancestry clustering placed 70% to 90% of approximately 420 genotyped donors in the Caucasian-associated cluster. Study-level results: In an earlier analysis, in roughly 580 donors, most V segments appeared productive either ~90% or ~30% of the time.

Concerning this clone itself: Its antigen remains unknown.

The PCR ran on 60 Vbeta and 13 Jbeta primers. The data were produced by immunoSEQ multiplex PCR, yet TCRdb's version contains in-frame clones alone and is incomplete. This table holds about 83,000 clones, under 80% found once. The V end lost 4 bases, the J end lost 0 bases, and 14 bases lay between the germline ends. Germline V gene data show CDR1 as SGHRS and CDR2 as YFSETQ. The CDR3 totals 15 residues. The rearrangement uses TRBV5-1 and TRBJ2-7, with TRBD2 as a possible D gene (6 bases). The receptor was isolated from a man younger than 35 in good health and CMV-seropositive. Input material: PBMCs. The CDR3 DNA follows: TGCGCCAGCAGCGCCCTAGCGACGAGCTCCTACGAGCAGTACTTC. It specifies CASSALATSSYEQYF.